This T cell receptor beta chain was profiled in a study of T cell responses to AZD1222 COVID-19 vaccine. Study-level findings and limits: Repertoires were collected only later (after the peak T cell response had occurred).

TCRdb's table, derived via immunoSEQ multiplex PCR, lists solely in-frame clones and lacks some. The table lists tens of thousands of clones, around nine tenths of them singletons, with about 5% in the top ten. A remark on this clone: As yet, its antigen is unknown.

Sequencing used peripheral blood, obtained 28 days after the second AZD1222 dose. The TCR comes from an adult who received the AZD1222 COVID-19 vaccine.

CDR3 sequence reads: CASSLLGLAGYNEQFF. Written as DNA, the CDR3 is TGTGCCAGCAGCTTACTGGGACTAGCGGGATACAATGAGCAGTTCTTC. This chain connects TRBV7-9 to TRBJ2-1; 13 bases fit TRBD2. Germline CDR1 and CDR2: SEHNR and FQNEAQ (reference sequence). This CDR3 is 16 amino acids long. V gave up 2 bases and J gave up 4 bases; unmatched junction bases: 2.